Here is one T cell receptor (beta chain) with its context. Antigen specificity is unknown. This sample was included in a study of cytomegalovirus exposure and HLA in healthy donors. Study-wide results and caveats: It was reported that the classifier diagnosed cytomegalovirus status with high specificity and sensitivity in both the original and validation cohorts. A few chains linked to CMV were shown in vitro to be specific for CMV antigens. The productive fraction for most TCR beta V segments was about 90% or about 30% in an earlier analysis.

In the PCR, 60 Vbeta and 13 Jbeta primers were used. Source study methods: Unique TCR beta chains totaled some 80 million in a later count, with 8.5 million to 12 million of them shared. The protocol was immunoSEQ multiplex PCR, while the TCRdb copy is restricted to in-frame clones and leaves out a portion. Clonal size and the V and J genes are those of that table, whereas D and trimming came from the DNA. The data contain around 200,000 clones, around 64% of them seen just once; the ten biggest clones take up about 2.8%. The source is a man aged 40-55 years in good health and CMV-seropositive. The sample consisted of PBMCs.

The CDR3 sequence: CASSPWTGGIRQPQHF. CDR3 nucleotide sequence: TGTGCCAGCAGTCCATGGACAGGGGGTATTAGACAGCCCCAGCATTTT. The gene calls are TRBV27 and TRBJ1-5; 10 bases are shared with TRBD1. Trimming cost V 5 bases and J 7 bases; bases outside gene matches: 11. This CDR3 is built from 16 residues. Germline lookup yields CDR1 MNHEY and CDR2 SMNVEV (reference sequence).